This is a list of T cell receptor beta chains from one sample in a study of long-term antiretroviral therapy in people with HIV. This table comes from immunoSEQ multiplex PCR, and its TCRdb copy is limited to in-frame clones, with some not included. The table records some 25,000 clones, roughly 79% of them present only once. Material: unsorted PBMCs, obtained 2.1 years after starting antiretroviral therapy. These receptor sequences come from a man younger than 45 with HIV. The CDR3 runs from the conserved cysteine through the conserved F or W. Fields, in order: J gene, V gene, CDR3 protein.

J: TRBJ2-7; V: TRBV7-2; CDR3: CASSPGEGTYEQYF
J: TRBJ1-5; V: TRBV9; CDR3: CASSTDRDGASGPQHF
J: TRBJ1-5; V: TRBV28; CDR3: CASNLVQGINQPQHF
J: TRBJ1-6; V: TRBV11-2; CDR3: CASSPGTFYNSPLHF
J: TRBJ1-2; V: TRBV28; CDR3: CASSVLTVYGYTF
J: TRBJ1-4; V: TRBV5-6; CDR3: CASSLGHDNEKLFF
J: TRBJ2-3; V: TRBV4-2; CDR3: CASSQDLERVGRRGSTDTQYF
J: TRBJ1-1; V: TRBV28; CDR3: CASRSPEGRVTEAFF
J: TRBJ1-6; V: TRBV21-1; CDR3: CASRGSLPDSYNSPLHF
J: TRBJ2-1; V: TRBV7-2; CDR3: CASSRGLAGSHYNEQFF
J: TRBJ1-6; V: TRBV2; CDR3: CASSEEEGGSFSPLHF
J: TRBJ2-7; V: TRBV7-9; CDR3: CASRQGTYEQYF
J: TRBJ2-1; V: TRBV7-9; CDR3: CASSFTGEYYNEQFF
J: TRBJ2-3; V: TRBV4-1; CDR3: CASSPGINGENTQYF
J: TRBJ1-2; V: TRBV10-3; CDR3: CAITGTTGDYGYTF
J: TRBJ2-7; V: TRBV19; CDR3: CASSIARGSYEQYF
J: TRBJ2-7; V: TRBV19; CDR3: CASRGTGNHEQYF
J: TRBJ1-3; V: TRBV6-5; CDR3: CASRKGGISGNTIYF
J: TRBJ2-7; V: TRBV19; CDR3: CASQGGGEQYF
J: TRBJ2-7; V: TRBV12-2; CDR3: CASRLRGLAGAGEQYF
J: TRBJ2-5; V: TRBV19; CDR3: CASSGRPAGRQTQYF
J: TRBJ1-2; V: TRBV7-3; CDR3: CASSPTGVDGYTF
J: TRBJ2-7; V: TRBV5-6; CDR3: CASSSQGSYEQYF
J: TRBJ1-2; V: TRBV5-1; CDR3: CASSLGGAYGYTF
J: TRBJ2-2; V: TRBV9; CDR3: CASSVVPAGGPRTGELFF
J: TRBJ1-1; V: TRBV7-3; CDR3: CASRLRGNTEAFF
J: TRBJ2-2; V: TRBV6-4; CDR3: CASSDGNTGELFF
J: TRBJ2-1; V: TRBV7-2; CDR3: CASILSGAPYNEQFF
J: TRBJ1-4; V: TRBV2; CDR3: CASSEDGVTNEKLFF
J: TRBJ1-2; V: TRBV9; CDR3: CASSVVGAPVPGNPNYGYTF
J: TRBJ1-2; V: TRBV5-4; CDR3: CASSFGTNSYTF
J: TRBJ2-7; V: TRBV18; CDR3: CASSPLAGYEQYF
J: TRBJ1-1; V: TRBV6-6; CDR3: CASKTGLNTEAFF
J: TRBJ2-1; V: TRBV6-1; CDR3: CASIPETSGYNEQFF
J: TRBJ2-7; V: TRBV19; CDR3: CASKGGGQGNYEQYF
J: TRBJ2-7; V: TRBV6-1; CDR3: CASSGGQTYEQYF
J: TRBJ1-2; V: TRBV27; CDR3: CASSLSGGANYGYTF
J: TRBJ2-7; V: TRBV14; CDR3: CASSQVRTPDGEQYF
J: TRBJ2-5; V: TRBV9; CDR3: CASSGQGIQTQYF
J: TRBJ2-7; V: TRBV4-2; CDR3: CASSQDASLAPYEQYF
J: TRBJ2-3; V: TRBV9; CDR3: CASSALSGGPADTQYF
J: TRBJ1-5; V: TRBV19; CDR3: CASSIVQGNQPQHF
J: TRBJ1-5; V: TRBV9; CDR3: CASSPGRNHDPQHF
J: TRBJ1-2; V: TRBV14; CDR3: CASSQGGFYGYTF
J: TRBJ1-1; V: TRBV27; CDR3: CASSDRGGLDTEAFF
J: TRBJ1-6; V: TRBV28; CDR3: CASSPPRTGGISYNSPLHF
J: TRBJ2-6; V: TRBV6-1; CDR3: CASSDWVASGANVLTF
J: TRBJ2-5; V: TRBV10-3; CDR3: CAVLAVGEETQYF
J: TRBJ1-2; V: TRBV5-6; CDR3: CASSLPTELIYGYTF
J: TRBJ1-3; V: TRBV4-3; CDR3: CASSRGTDSGNTIYF
J: TRBJ2-7; V: TRBV2; CDR3: CASSAPRGLYEQYF